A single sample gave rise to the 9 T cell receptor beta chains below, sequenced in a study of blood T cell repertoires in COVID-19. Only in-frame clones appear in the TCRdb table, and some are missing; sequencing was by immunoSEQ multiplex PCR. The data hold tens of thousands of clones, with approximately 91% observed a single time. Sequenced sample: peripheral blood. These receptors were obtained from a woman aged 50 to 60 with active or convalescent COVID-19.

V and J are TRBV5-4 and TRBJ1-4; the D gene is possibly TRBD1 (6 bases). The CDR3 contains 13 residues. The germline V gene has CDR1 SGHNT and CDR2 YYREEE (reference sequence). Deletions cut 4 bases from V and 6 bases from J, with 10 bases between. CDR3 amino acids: CASSPRTDEKLFF. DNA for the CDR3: TGTGCCAGCAGCCCCAGGACAGATGAAAAACTGTTTTTT.

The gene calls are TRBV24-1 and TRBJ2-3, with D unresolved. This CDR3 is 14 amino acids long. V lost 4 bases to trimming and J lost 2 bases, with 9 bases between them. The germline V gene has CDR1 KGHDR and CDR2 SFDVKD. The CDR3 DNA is TGTGCCACCAGTGAGCGAGAGCACACAGATACGCAGTATTTT. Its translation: CATSEREHTDTQYF.

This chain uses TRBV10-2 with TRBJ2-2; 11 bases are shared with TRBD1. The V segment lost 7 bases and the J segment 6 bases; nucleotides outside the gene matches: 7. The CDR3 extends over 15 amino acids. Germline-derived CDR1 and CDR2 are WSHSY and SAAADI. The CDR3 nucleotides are TGCGCCAGCAATCCGGGACAGGGGGAATCCGGGGAGCTGTTTTTT. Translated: CASNPGQGESGELFF.

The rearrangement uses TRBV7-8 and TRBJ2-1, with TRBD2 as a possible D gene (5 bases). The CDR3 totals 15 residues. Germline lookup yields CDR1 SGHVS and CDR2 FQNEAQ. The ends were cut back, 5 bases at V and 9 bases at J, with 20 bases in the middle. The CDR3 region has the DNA TGTGCCAGCAGCGTAGGCGCTACTAGGCTGGGTGAGCAGTTCTTC. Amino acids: CASSVGATRLGEQFF.

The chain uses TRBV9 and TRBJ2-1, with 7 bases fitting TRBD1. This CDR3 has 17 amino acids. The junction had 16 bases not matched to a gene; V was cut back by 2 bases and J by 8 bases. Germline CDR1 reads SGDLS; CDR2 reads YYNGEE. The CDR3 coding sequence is TGTGCCAGCAGCGTCCAGACAGGTAGACAGGGTCTGGATGAGCAGTTCTTC. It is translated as CASSVQTGRQGLDEQFF.

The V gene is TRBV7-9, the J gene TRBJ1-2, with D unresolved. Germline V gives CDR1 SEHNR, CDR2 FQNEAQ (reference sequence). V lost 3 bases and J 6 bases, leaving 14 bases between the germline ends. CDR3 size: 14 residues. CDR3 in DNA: TGTGCCAGCAGCTTGGGCGAACCTGGCAATGGCTACACCTTC. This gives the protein CASSLGEPGNGYTF.

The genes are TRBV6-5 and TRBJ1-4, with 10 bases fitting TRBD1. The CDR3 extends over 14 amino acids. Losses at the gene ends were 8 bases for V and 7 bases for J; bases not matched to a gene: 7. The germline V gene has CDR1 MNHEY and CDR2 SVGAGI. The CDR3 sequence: CASVSGTGVEKLFF. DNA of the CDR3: TGTGCCAGCGTATCAGGGACAGGGGTTGAAAAACTGTTTTTT.

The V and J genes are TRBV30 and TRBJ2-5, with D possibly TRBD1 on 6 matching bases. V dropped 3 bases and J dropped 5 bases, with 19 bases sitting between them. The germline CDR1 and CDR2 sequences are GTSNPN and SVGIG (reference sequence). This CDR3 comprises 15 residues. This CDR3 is CAWSRGGRHVETQYF. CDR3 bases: TGTGCCTGGAGCAGGGGTGGACGACATGTGGAGACCCAGTACTTC.

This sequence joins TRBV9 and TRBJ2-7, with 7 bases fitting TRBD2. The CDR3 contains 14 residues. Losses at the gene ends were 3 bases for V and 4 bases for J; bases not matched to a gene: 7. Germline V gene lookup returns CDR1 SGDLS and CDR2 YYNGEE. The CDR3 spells CASSGTSSSYEQYF. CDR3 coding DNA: TGTGCCAGCAGCGGGACTAGTTCCTCTTACGAGCAGTACTTC.